This TCR beta chain derives from a study of early T cells in non-severe SARS-CoV-2 infection. The CDR3 runs 14 residues. Germline values: CDR1 DFQATT, CDR2 SNEGSKA (reference sequence). The trim removed 2 bases at V and 1 base at J, leaving 1 base unmatched. One entry per CDR3 protein results from TCRdb running MiXCR on the 5' RACE reads. This table has some 50,000 distinct CDR3 sequences, 5.5% to 6.5% appearing once. The TCR sequence derives from an adult who was a healthcare worker with PCR-confirmed SARS-CoV-2 infection or an uninfected control (not recorded which). Sequencing was carried out using whole blood. The rearrangement links TRBV20-1 to TRBJ2-7; 11 nucleotides align to TRBD2. Here the CDR3 DNA reads TGCAGTGCTAGACCTAGCGGGGGGTCCTACGAGCAGTACTTC. This encodes CSARPSGGSYEQYF.